This T cell receptor beta chain was sequenced for a study of cytomegalovirus exposure and HLA in healthy donors. Study information: For the roughly 370 genotyped donors, roughly 81% fell within the Caucasian-associated ancestry cluster. Points from the study as a whole: Within a later analysis, the majority of CMV-associated TCR beta chains appeared HLA-restricted.

The CDR3 has 15 amino acids. The V and J ends lost 4 bases and 6 bases, in that order; junction bases with no gene match: 13. Per the germline V gene, CDR1 is SGHRS and CDR2 is YFSETQ. Regarding this clone: The antigen is unknown.

Primers for the PCR totalled 60 Vbeta and 13 Jbeta. The repertoire was sequenced with immunoSEQ multiplex PCR; TCRdb's copy has only in-frame clones and lacks some. The sample holds about 160,000 clones, just under 80% seen once. Sequencing was carried out using PBMCs. The clonotype originates from a woman aged 50 to 60 in good health and CMV-seronegative. The J gene is TRBJ2-7, the V gene TRBV5-1; TRBD2 aligns across 7 bases. The chain's CDR3 is CASSASRTSTGEQYF. CDR3 sequence (DNA): TGCGCCAGCAGCGCGTCTCGGACTAGTACGGGCGAGCAGTACTTC.